The clone carrying this TCR beta chain was seen only a few times. Its target is not known. Investigators performed immunoSEQ version v3.0 at survey level. The table came from immunoSEQ multiplex PCR; TCRdb's copy has only in-frame clones and leaves some out. The sample lists approximately 16,000 clones; 81% were seen once. These data belong to a study of long-term antiretroviral therapy in people with HIV. About the research overall: There is a gap of about a decade between the earliest samples and the later 2015 immediate-ART recommendation. Study-wide points: Blood draws took place between the mid-2000s and the late 2010s and possibly involved older ART regimens.

The CDR3 loop spans 14 amino acids. The V gene's germline CDR1 is SGHVS and CDR2 FQNEAQ. Deletions cut 5 bases from V and 2 bases from J, with 13 bases between. The V gene is TRBV7-8, the J gene TRBJ2-7, with D possibly being TRBD2 (6 bases). The clonotype comes from a man under 40 with HIV. The material was unsorted PBMCs, obtained around 1.2 years before starting antiretroviral therapy. The CDR3 protein is CASSPLRGAYEQYF. CDR3 sequence (DNA): TGTGCCAGCAGCCCCTTGCGGGGAGCCTACGAGCAGTACTTC.